The rows below give T cell receptor beta chains drawn from one sample of a study of shared clonotypes between healthy human individuals. The table came from immunoSEQ multiplex PCR; TCRdb's copy has only in-frame clones and leaves some out. The table lists about 2.2 million clones, 93% of them singletons. The sequencing input was naive CD8+ T cells from PBMCs. Receptor source: a man between 18 and 29 years old in good health. Some clones in this sample may be carry-over from other donors' samples. The CDR3 runs from the conserved cysteine through the conserved F or W. D genes are given only for firm matches. The size of a clone is reported for some rows only, either as once, few or many, or as a class for expanded clones.

cdr3_aa	cdr3_nt	d_call	clone_size	v_call	j_call
CASSSRDHNREQYF	TGTGCCAGCAGCTCCCGGGACCATAATCGCGAGCAGTACTTC	-	-	TRBV9	TRBJ2-7
CASSPGISSYNEQFF	TGTGCCAGCAGCCCCGGGATTTCCTCCTACAATGAGCAGTTCTTC	-	-	TRBV5-6	TRBJ2-1
CASSFYGETVNYGYTF	TGTGCCAGCAGTTTCTATGGGGAGACAGTAAACTATGGCTACACCTTC	-	-	TRBV28	TRBJ1-2
CASRLRPGTPANYGYTF	TGTGCCAGCAGACTTCGCCCCGGGACACCCGCTAACTATGGCTACACCTTC	-	-	TRBV28	TRBJ1-2
CASSQGTGAIHEQYF	TGCGCCAGCAGCCAAGGGACAGGGGCTATCCACGAGCAGTACTTC	TRBD1	-	TRBV4-3	TRBJ2-7
CASSPQGARVDNEQFF	TGTGCCAGTAGTCCACAGGGGGCGCGGGTAGACAATGAGCAGTTCTTC	TRBD1	-	TRBV19	TRBJ2-1
CSVLDPEQYF	TGCAGCGTACTGGACCCCGAGCAGTACTTC	-	-	TRBV29-1	TRBJ2-7
CASRTVPNTEAFF	TGTGCCAGCAGGACCGTCCCGAACACTGAAGCTTTCTTT	-	few	TRBV28	TRBJ1-1
CASRLDIENTGELFF	TGTGCCAGCAGATTGGACATCGAGAACACCGGGGAGCTGTTTTTT	-	-	TRBV2	TRBJ2-2
CASSNLTGFYGYTF	TGTGCCAGTAGCAACCTGACAGGGTTCTATGGCTACACCTTC	TRBD1	once	TRBV19	TRBJ1-2
CASSYLGGLPDTQYF	TGTGCCAGCAGTTACCTGGGGGGCCTTCCAGATACGCAGTATTTT	-	once	TRBV27	TRBJ2-3
CASSAQFQSSYNEQFF	TGTGCCAGCAGCGCCCAGTTCCAGAGCTCCTACAATGAGCAGTTCTTC	-	once	TRBV7-3	TRBJ2-1
CASSPSLDPLSYEQYF	TGTGCCAGCAGTCCTTCTTTGGATCCACTCTCCTACGAGCAGTACTTC	-	-	TRBV27	TRBJ2-7
CASSLVFAEPVHTEAFF	TGTGCCAGCAGCTTGGTTTTCGCAGAGCCTGTCCACACTGAAGCTTTCTTT	-	-	TRBV5-6	TRBJ1-1
CASSLRGPYEQYF	TGTGCCAGCAGTTTAAGAGGCCCCTACGAGCAGTACTTC	-	few	TRBV27	TRBJ2-7
CASVGRQGSATF	TGTGCCAGCGTGGGAAGACAGGGTTCTGCCACCTTC	TRBD1	-	TRBV9	TRBJ1-2
CASSVGGANRETQYF	TGTGCCAGCAGCGTAGGTGGGGCTAATCGGGAGACCCAGTACTTC	-	-	TRBV9	TRBJ2-5
CASSLEGTQYF	TGTGCCAGCAGCTTGGAGGGTACGCAGTATTTT	-	-	TRBV5-4	TRBJ2-3
CASSLVHRAGVHEQYF	TGTGCCAGCAGCTTGGTACACCGAGCAGGCGTCCACGAGCAGTACTTC	-	-	TRBV5-5	TRBJ2-7
CASSFLGVDRKLTGELFF	TGTGCCAGCAGTTTCCTTGGCGTGGACAGGAAATTGACCGGGGAGCTGTTTTTT	TRBD1	-	TRBV28	TRBJ2-2
CASSYSPTATYEQYF	TGTGCCAGCAGTTACTCGCCAACAGCGACCTACGAGCAGTACTTC	-	-	TRBV6-5	TRBJ2-7
CASSLVVGPADTQYF	TGTGCCAGCAGCTTGGTGGTGGGACCTGCAGATACGCAGTATTTT	-	-	TRBV5-4	TRBJ2-3
CASTTSRTLTNTGELFF	TGTGCCAGCACCACCTCAAGGACACTGACGAACACCGGGGAGCTGTTTTTT	-	-	TRBV27	TRBJ2-2
CASSYRGLERHEQYF	TGTGCCAGCAGTTACCGAGGACTAGAGCGCCACGAGCAGTACTTC	TRBD2	-	TRBV6-5	TRBJ2-7
CASSLTGLGADTGELFF	TGTGCCAGCAGCTTAACTGGGTTGGGGGCTGACACCGGGGAGCTGTTTTTT	-	-	TRBV7-3	TRBJ2-2
CASSLGTSVYEQYF	TGTGCCAGCAGTTTGGGGACTAGCGTCTACGAGCAGTACTTC	TRBD2	-	TRBV28	TRBJ2-7
CATSRAPDGYEQYF	TGTGCCACCAGCAGAGCTCCGGACGGCTACGAGCAGTACTTC	-	-	TRBV15	TRBJ2-7
CASSSWALNTEAFF	TGTGCCAGCAGCTCCTGGGCGCTGAACACTGAAGCTTTCTTT	-	-	TRBV6-5	TRBJ1-1
CASSSGTSGSYEQYF	TGTGCCAGCAGCTCGGGGACTAGCGGATCCTACGAGCAGTACTTC	TRBD2	-	TRBV7-8	TRBJ2-7
CASSFGPWGQSKNIQYF	TGTGCCAGCAGTTTCGGCCCGTGGGGACAGTCTAAAAACATTCAGTACTTC	TRBD1	-	TRBV27	TRBJ2-4
CASSLSGLGGELFF	TGTGCCAGCAGTTTGTCCGGGCTCGGCGGGGAGCTGTTTTTT	-	-	TRBV28	TRBJ2-2
CASSGSDTQETQYF	TGTGCCAGCAGCGGATCGGACACCCAAGAGACCCAGTACTTC	-	-	TRBV9	TRBJ2-5
CASSWGHLQETQYF	TGTGCCAGTAGTTGGGGACACCTCCAAGAGACCCAGTACTTC	-	-	TRBV19	TRBJ2-5
CASSLGQGVDTQYF	TGTGCCAGCAGCTTAGGGCAGGGGGTAGATACGCAGTATTTT	TRBD1	-	TRBV7-2	TRBJ2-3
CASSLGGRETQYF	TGTGCCAGCAGCTTAGGGGGCCGAGAGACCCAGTACTTC	-	-	TRBV11-2	TRBJ2-5
CASSIGQGGGPQHF	TGTGCCAGCAGTATTGGACAGGGGGGAGGGCCCCAGCATTTT	TRBD1	-	TRBV27	TRBJ1-5
CASSDRTQETQYF	TGTGCCAGCAGCGACCGGACACAAGAGACCCAGTACTTC	-	once	TRBV6-6	TRBJ2-5
CASSPLPSLLGSEAFF	TGCGCCAGCAGCCCCCTACCGAGTCTCCTCGGCTCTGAAGCTTTCTTT	-	-	TRBV4-1	TRBJ1-1
CAWSVGSGTEAFF	TGTGCCTGGAGTGTGGGCAGCGGCACTGAAGCTTTCTTT	-	-	TRBV30	TRBJ1-1
CASSLWRGGTDTQYF	TGTGCCAGCAGTTTGTGGCGGGGCGGCACAGATACGCAGTATTTT	-	-	TRBV27	TRBJ2-3
CASSLTGAGGREQYF	TGTGCCAGCAGCCTTACAGGGGCGGGAGGTCGCGAGCAGTACTTC	-	-	TRBV16	TRBJ2-7
CASSGTSGSSYEQYF	TGTGCCAGCAGCGGGACTAGCGGGAGCTCCTACGAGCAGTACTTC	TRBD2	once	TRBV7-9	TRBJ2-7
CASSKRQGLAGLNEQFF	TGTGCCAGCAGCAAGCGTCAGGGACTAGCGGGCCTCAATGAGCAGTTCTTC	TRBD2	-	TRBV7-8	TRBJ2-1
CASSQNLGSPSYEQYF	TGTGCCAGCAGCCAAAACCTAGGCAGCCCCTCCTACGAGCAGTACTTC	-	-	TRBV7-9	TRBJ2-7
CASSGGGFSEKLFF	TGCGCCAGCAGTGGGGGGGGTTTTAGTGAAAAACTGTTTTTT	-	-	TRBV10-2	TRBJ1-4
CASSSALDRGSHEQYF	TGTGCCAGTAGTTCTGCGTTGGACAGGGGGTCCCACGAGCAGTACTTC	TRBD1	-	TRBV19	TRBJ2-7
CASRDRGFSTEAFF	TGTGCCAGCAGAGACAGGGGGTTTTCTACTGAAGCTTTCTTT	TRBD1	-	TRBV6-5	TRBJ1-1
CAISEPKSNTGELFF	TGTGCCATCAGTGAGCCTAAATCGAACACCGGGGAGCTGTTTTTT	-	once	TRBV10-3	TRBJ2-2
CASSLGFRGNSNQPQHF	TGTGCCAGCAGCTTAGGGTTTCGGGGAAATAGCAATCAGCCCCAGCATTTT	-	-	TRBV7-2	TRBJ1-5
CASSEQRTEQETQYF	TGTGCCAGCAGTGAACAACGGACCGAACAAGAGACCCAGTACTTC	-	-	TRBV25-1	TRBJ2-5
CASSLASDIQYF	TGTGCCAGCAGCTTAGCTTCAGATATCCAGTACTTC	-	-	TRBV7-9	TRBJ2-4
CASSSAKSPDTQYF	TGCGCCAGCAGCTCAGCGAAGTCCCCAGATACGCAGTATTTT	-	-	TRBV5-1	TRBJ2-3
CASSQTTGTSVADTQYF	TGCGCCAGCAGCCAAACAACCGGGACTAGCGTCGCAGATACGCAGTATTTT	TRBD2	-	TRBV4-1	TRBJ2-3
CASSLATRDPFF	TGTGCCAGCAGCTTAGCGACCAGGGACCCTTTCTTT	-	few	TRBV7-9	TRBJ1-1
CASSYTQDYEQYF	TGTGCCAGCAGCTACACCCAGGATTACGAGCAGTACTTC	-	-	TRBV11-2	TRBJ2-7